The clone carrying this T cell receptor beta chain was found once. Its antigen is still unknown. The repertoire was sequenced with immunoSEQ multiplex PCR; TCRdb's copy has only in-frame clones and lacks some. The repertoire has 60,000 or so clones, over 80% of them found once; the top ten carry around 25%. These data are taken from a study of OX40 agonist ivuxolimab in advanced cancers. Background on the study: Hepatocellular carcinoma, melanoma, renal cell or head and neck cancer occurred in dose-escalation patients. General observations from the study: Expanded clones were, on average, more numerous in CD8+ T cells than in CD4+. Blood T cells, both CD4+ and CD8+, expanded clonally by week 6 at 0.1 to 3.0 mg/kg.

V dropped 5 bases and J dropped 7 bases, with 11 bases sitting between them. Germline V gene lookup returns CDR1 MDHEN and CDR2 SYDVKM. This CDR3 is 12 amino acids long. The clonotype was recovered from an adult with an advanced solid tumor such as melanoma, head and neck, liver or kidney cancer. The sequencing here drew on CD4+ or CD8+ T cells sorted from blood, taken in a trial of the OX40 agonist ivuxolimab. The chain joins TRBV28 to TRBJ1-2; D possibly corresponds to TRBD1 (5 bases). For the CDR3, the DNA is TGTGCCAGCAGTCCTGGGGGGGGTGGCTACACCTTC. This sequence encodes CASSPGGGGYTF.